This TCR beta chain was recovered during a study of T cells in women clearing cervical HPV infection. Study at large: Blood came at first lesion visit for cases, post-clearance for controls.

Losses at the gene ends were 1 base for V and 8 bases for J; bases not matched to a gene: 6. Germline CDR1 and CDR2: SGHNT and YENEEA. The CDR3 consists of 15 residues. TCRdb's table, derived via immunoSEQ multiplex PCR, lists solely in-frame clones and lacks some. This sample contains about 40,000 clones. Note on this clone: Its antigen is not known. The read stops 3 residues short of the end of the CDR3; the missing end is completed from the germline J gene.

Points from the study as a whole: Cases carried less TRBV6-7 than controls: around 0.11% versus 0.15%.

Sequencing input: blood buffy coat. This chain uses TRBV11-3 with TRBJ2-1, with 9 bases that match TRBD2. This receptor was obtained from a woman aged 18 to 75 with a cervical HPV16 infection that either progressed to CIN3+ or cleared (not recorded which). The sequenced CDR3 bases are TGTGCCAGCAGCTTAGCGGGCGGGGGGGCTGATGAG. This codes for CASSLAGGGADE. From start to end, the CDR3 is CASSLAGGGADEQFF.